A single sample gave rise to the 27 T cell receptor beta chains below, sequenced in a study of blood T cell repertoires in COVID-19. The assay was immunoSEQ multiplex PCR, and TCRdb's table has in-frame clones only and misses some. The table lists 70,000 to 90,000 clones, roughly 88% of them singletons. The sample taken for sequencing was peripheral blood. All receptors come from a man aged 50-60 years with active COVID-19.

The rearrangement joins TRBV6-5 to TRBJ1-6; TRBD1 matches at 7 bases. The length of the CDR3 is 14 residues. The germline gives CDR1 MNHEY, CDR2 SVGAGI. Trimming at V came to 6 bases and at J to 5 bases, leaving 4 bases not matched to a gene. The CDR3 region is CASRTGTDNSPLHF. In DNA form, the CDR3 reads TGTGCCAGCAGGACCGGGACAGATAATTCACCCCTCCACTTT.

V usage is TRBV6-4 and J usage is TRBJ1-3; 9 bases map to TRBD1. Germline trimming cut 6 bases from V and 2 bases from J; bases unmatched to any gene: 5. Per germline, CDR1 MRHNA and CDR2 SNTAGT. The CDR3 runs 15 residues. CDR3: CASSATGGPGNTIYF. The CDR3, as DNA: TGTGCCAGCAGCGCCACAGGGGGCCCTGGAAACACCATATATTTT.

This clone was observed a single time. The chain carries TRBV7-2 and TRBJ1-1; the D gene is possibly TRBD1 (6 bases). The CDR3 covers 13 residues. Trimming took 1 base from V and 10 from J, leaving 13 bases between them. Per the germline V gene, CDR1 is SGHTA and CDR2 is FQGNSA. CDR3 amino acids: CASSLDGLRGAFF. In DNA form, the CDR3 reads TGTGCCAGCAGCTTAGACGGCCTCAGGGGAGCTTTCTTT.

The chain couples TRBV28 to TRBJ2-7; TRBD1 agrees at 8 bases. The CDR3 extends over 14 amino acids. Trimming cost V 3 bases and J 6 bases; bases outside gene matches: 7. In germline, CDR1 is MDHEN, CDR2 SYDVKM. Written as DNA, the CDR3 is TGTGCCAGCAGTTTGGGACAGGCCCTCGTCGAGCAGTACTTC. Protein: CASSLGQALVEQYF.

CDR3 loop: CASSGPGLGGHF. In DNA, the CDR3 is TGTGCCAGCAGTGGACCGGGACTTGGAGGACATTTT. J is TRBJ1-5 and V is TRBV25-1; D perhaps matches TRBD1 (5 bases). CDR1 is MGHDK and CDR2 is SYGVNS in the germline V gene. This CDR3 is built from 12 residues. Trimming cost V 4 bases and J 16 bases, with 17 bases left between them.

The chain combines TRBV9 with TRBJ1-6; TRBD1 matches at 7 bases. In germline, CDR1 is SGDLS, CDR2 YYNGEE. The V and J ends lost 4 bases and 0 bases, in that order; junction bases with no gene match: 7. The CDR3 is 17 residues long. This CDR3 is CASSPRDRPSYNSPLHF. CDR3 nucleotides: TGTGCCAGCAGCCCCCGGGACAGACCCTCCTATAATTCACCCCTCCACTTT. The variable domain in full, completed from reference TRBV9 and TRBJ1-6, reads DSGVTQTPKHLITATGQRVTLRCSPRSGDLSVYWYQQSLDQGLQFLIQYYNGEERAKGNILERFSAQQFPDLHSELNLSSLELGDSALYFCASSPRDRPSYNSPLHFGNGTRLTVT.

This chain connects TRBV4-3 to TRBJ2-3; TRBD2 matches 10 bases. Germline loops: CDR1 LGHNA, CDR2 YSLEER. V lost 1 base to trimming and J lost 9 bases; unmatched junction nucleotides: 10. The CDR3 has 16 amino acids. The CDR3 reads CASSQVLAGYGGTQYF. For the CDR3, the DNA is TGCGCCAGCAGCCAAGTACTAGCGGGGTACGGAGGAACGCAGTATTTT.

The chain recombines TRBV6-4 with TRBJ2-5, with 7 bases that match TRBD2. The CDR3 is made up of 18 amino acids. Trimming took 6 bases from V and 2 from J; bases not matched to a gene: 18. Germline-derived CDR1 and CDR2 are MRHNA and SNTAGT. In DNA, the CDR3 is TGTGCCAGCAGCAACGACTCGACTAGCCGAGAACCTCAAGAGACCCAGTACTTC. This translates into CASSNDSTSREPQETQYF.

The chain is built from TRBV4-1 and TRBJ1-2; TRBD1 matches at 7 bases. CDR3 length: 15 residues. Germline V gives CDR1 MGHRA, CDR2 YSYEKL. V shed 2 bases, J shed 4 bases, and the junction held 7 bases outside the gene matches. CDR3 nucleotide sequence: TGCGCCAGCAGCCAATCTACAGGGGATCGCTATGGCTACACCTTC. This sequence encodes CASSQSTGDRYGYTF.

The count of this clone is one. The V call is TRBV6-2 or TRBV6-3, the J call TRBJ2-1; the D is unclear. The V end lost 5 bases, the J end lost 4 bases, and 6 bases lay between the germline ends. In germline, CDR1 is MNHEY, CDR2 SVGEGT. The length of the CDR3 is 12 residues. Here the CDR3 DNA reads TGTGCCAGCAGTATCAGTTACAATGAGCAGTTCTTC. Its translation: CASSISYNEQFF.

This clone was detected once. The genes are TRBV5-6 and TRBJ1-5, with D uncertain. CDR1 and CDR2 (germline): SGHDT, YYEEEE. V lost 2 bases and J 3 bases, leaving 6 bases between the germline ends. The CDR3 contains 13 residues. The CDR3 bases are TGTGCCAGCAGCTTCGCAGTCAATCAGCCCCAGCATTTT. Protein sequence: CASSFAVNQPQHF.

The chain couples TRBV19 to TRBJ2-2; D is perhaps TRBD1 (6 bases). V was clipped by 7 bases and J by 3 bases, with 12 bases between them. This CDR3 is built from 14 residues. Germline loops: CDR1 LNHDA, CDR2 SQIVND (reference sequence). CDR3 coding DNA: TGTGCCAGTAAGGGAAACAGGGACACCGGGGAGCTGTTTTTT. Translation gives CASKGNRDTGELFF.

The CDR3: CVRSLVSQGRQPQHF. CDR3 nucleotide sequence: TGTGTCAGAAGCTTAGTTTCACAGGGTAGGCAGCCCCAGCATTTT. The rearrangement uses TRBV7-5 and TRBJ1-5; the table gives TRBD1 as D, unverified against the DNA. TRBV7-5 is shown as a pseudogene. The CDR3 loop spans 15 amino acids.

This clone was observed once. The chain employs TRBV28 and TRBJ1-2; D gene ambiguous. CDR3 length equals 15 residues. V lost 2 bases to trimming and J lost 6 bases, with 16 bases between them. Per germline, CDR1 MDHEN and CDR2 SYDVKM. The DNA of the CDR3 is TGTGCCAGCAGTTTAGCGACGGGGTTGGGTAATGGCTACACCTTC. It yields the protein CASSLATGLGNGYTF.

This chain uses TRBV28 with TRBJ2-5, with D maybe TRBD2 (7 bases). Germline CDR1 and CDR2: MDHEN and SYDVKM. The CDR3 is 15 amino acids. Deletions cut 8 bases from V and 5 bases from J, with 21 bases between. The DNA of the CDR3 is TGTGCCAGCTCGAAACGGTGGGGGGGCCGGGAGACCCAGTACTTC. It codes for CASSKRWGGRETQYF.

The V call is TRBV7-3, the J call TRBJ1-2, with D perhaps TRBD1 (5 bases). With 2 bases removed from V and 4 bases from J, the gap between germline ends came to 8 bases. The CDR3 is made up of 13 amino acids. The germline V gene encodes CDR1 SGHTA and CDR2 FQGTGA. This CDR3 reads CASSLSGVYGYTF. The CDR3 nucleotides are TGTGCCAGCAGCTTATCGGGGGTCTATGGCTACACCTTC.

This clone was observed once. This sequence joins TRBV7-2 and TRBJ2-5; D gene uncertain. V was trimmed by 1 base and J by 3 bases, leaving 9 bases between them. The germline gives CDR1 SGHTA, CDR2 FQGNSA. The CDR3 has 14 residues. The CDR3 nucleotides read TGTGCCAGCAGCTTAGAGAGGATGGAAGAGACCCAGTACTTC. Translated: CASSLERMEETQYF.

The CDR3 nucleotides read TGTGCCAGCTCACCGTCCCGGGACATCGGCGGGGAGCTGTTTTTT. Its protein is CASSPSRDIGGELFF. The rearrangement uses TRBV18 and TRBJ2-2, with D tentatively TRBD1 (6 bases). With 3 bases removed from V and 7 bases from J, the gap between germline ends came to 15 bases. Germline V lookup: CDR1 KGHSH, CDR2 LQKENI. CDR3 length equals 15 residues.

V gene TRBV18 combines with J gene TRBJ2-5; possible D gene TRBD2, 6 bases. Trimming removed 5 bases from V and 4 bases from J, with 11 bases in between. CDR1 is KGHSH and CDR2 is LQKENI in the germline V gene. The CDR3 is 13 residues long. The CDR3, as DNA: TGTGCCAGCTCATCTCAGGGAGGAGAGACCCAGTACTTC. Protein product: CASSSQGGETQYF.

The rearrangement links TRBV28 to TRBJ2-3, with D possibly being TRBD2 (7 bases). Deletions cut 5 bases from V and 1 base from J, with 16 bases between. Germline V gives CDR1 MDHEN, CDR2 SYDVKM. The CDR3 runs to 16 residues. The CDR3 loop reads CASSGGGLAGTDTQYF. CDR3 in DNA: TGTGCCAGCAGTGGGGGGGGGCTAGCAGGCACAGATACGCAGTATTTT.

This clone is medium-sized within its sample. This chain links TRBV19 with TRBJ1-5; 11 positions agree with TRBD1. V dropped 5 bases and J dropped 6; count of bases not matched to a gene: 6. Germline-derived CDR1 and CDR2 are LNHDA and SQIVND (reference sequence). This CDR3 has 15 residues. CDR3 loop: CASSSRDRGVQPQHF. CDR3 bases: TGTGCCAGTAGTTCCCGGGACAGGGGGGTTCAGCCCCAGCATTTT.

This chain joins TRBV7-9 and TRBJ1-1, with 7 bases identical to TRBD1. CDR3 size: 13 residues. The germline V gene has CDR1 SEHNR and CDR2 FQNEAQ (reference sequence). The junction had 4 bases not matched to a gene; V was cut back by 6 bases and J by 3 bases. CDR3 sequence reads: CASSLTGYTEAFF. DNA for the CDR3: TGTGCCAGCAGTTTGACAGGGTACACTGAAGCTTTCTTT.

This clone was found once. The chain carries TRBV7-9 and TRBJ2-3; 7 positions match TRBD1. CDR3 size: 16 residues. The V gene's germline CDR1 is SEHNR and CDR2 FQNEAQ (reference sequence). J lost 6 bases, V lost 2 bases, and 11 bases had no gene match. The CDR3, as DNA: TGTGCCAGCAGCTTAAACCGCGACAGGGCGACGGATACGCAGTATTTT. Translation gives CASSLNRDRATDTQYF.

The chain uses TRBV4-2 and TRBJ1-1, with 9 bases fitting TRBD1. V lost 5 bases and J lost 4; bases outside the gene matches: 14. CDR1 is LGHNA, CDR2 YNFKEQ, per germline. The CDR3 is made up of 17 amino acids. This CDR3 reads CASSSLIMGTGRTEAFF. The CDR3 DNA is TGTGCCAGCAGCTCTCTTATTATGGGGACAGGGCGCACTGAAGCTTTCTTT.

The table lists this clone with a few counts. The V call is TRBV12-3 or TRBV12-4, the J call TRBJ1-1; 7 nucleotides align to TRBD1. The CDR3 is 13 residues long. Unmatched junction bases numbered 5, after V lost 5 bases and J lost 5 bases. The CDR3 nucleotides read TGTGCCAGCAGTCCCGGACAGGCGACTGAAGCTTTCTTT. Protein sequence: CASSPGQATEAFF.

Only one count was recorded for this clone. The gene calls are TRBV2 and TRBJ2-2; TRBD1 aligns across 9 bases. Germline CDR1 SNHLY, CDR2 FYNNEI. The CDR3 covers 15 residues. J gave up 6 bases and V 8 bases, and 10 bases lay outside the gene matches. Written as DNA, the CDR3 is TGTGCCAGCGGGGGACAGGGACGTTTACCCGGGGAGCTGTTTTTT. Amino acids: CASGGQGRLPGELFF.

The chain employs TRBV4-2 and TRBJ1-1, with 9 bases lining up with TRBD1. Per germline, CDR1 LGHNA and CDR2 YNFKEQ. There are 18 residues in the CDR3. V was clipped by 1 base and J by 6 bases; unmatched bases: 15. The CDR3 is CASSQVRYRGQGRSEAFF. Here the CDR3 DNA reads TGTGCCAGCAGCCAAGTTCGGTATCGTGGACAGGGGAGGTCTGAAGCTTTCTTT.